One and the same sample provided the 7 T cell receptor beta chains below, sequenced in a study of cytomegalovirus exposure and HLA in healthy donors. The protocol was immunoSEQ multiplex PCR, while the TCRdb copy is restricted to in-frame clones and leaves out a portion. The sample carries 150,000 to 250,000 clones, more than 65% recorded once. Specimen: PBMCs. These receptors originate from a woman in her twenties or thirties in good health and CMV-seropositive.

The chain employs TRBV11-2 and TRBJ2-7, with a tentative D call TRBD1 (6 bases). Germline-derived CDR1 and CDR2 are SGHAT and FQNNGV. There are 13 residues in the CDR3. Trimming took off 1 base at V and 4 bases at J, with 8 bases between the two ends. The chain's CDR3 is CASSLGTDYEQYF. CDR3 in DNA: TGTGCCAGCAGCTTAGGGACAGATTACGAGCAGTACTTC.

As to this clone: The same CDR3 can be traced to other DNA sequences in this sample. The chain is built from TRBV11-2 and TRBJ2-7; no clear D gene. Germline CDR1 reads SGHAT; CDR2 reads FQNNGV. The V end was cut by 3 bases, the J end by 0 bases, with 6 bases between. The CDR3 spans 13 residues. The CDR3: CASSFGSSYEQYF. In DNA, the CDR3 is TGTGCCAGCAGCTTTGGCAGCTCCTACGAGCAGTACTTC.

The chain combines TRBV30 with TRBJ1-2; TRBD1 agrees at 8 bases. Germline loops: CDR1 GTSNPN, CDR2 SVGIG (reference sequence). Trimming took 5 bases from V and 8 from J; bases not matched to a gene: 4. The CDR3 is made up of 11 amino acids. The CDR3: CAWSQGAGYTF. As DNA, the CDR3 is TGTGCCTGGTCGCAGGGGGCCGGCTACACCTTC. Filled out from reference TRBV30 and TRBJ1-2, the complete variable domain reads SQTIHQWPATLVQPVGSPLSLECTVEGTSNPNLYWYRQAAGRGLQLLFYSVGIGQISSEVPQNLSASRPQDRQFILSSKKLLLSDSGFYLCAWSQGAGYTFGSGTRLTVV.

The chain has TRBV28 and TRBJ2-7; a weak D match, TRBD1 (5 bases). This CDR3 is built from 13 residues. The V end was cut by 5 bases, the J end by 5 bases, with 13 bases between. In germline, CDR1 is MDHEN, CDR2 SYDVKM. DNA of the CDR3: TGTGCCAGCAGTCTCCTGGGCAGGGACGAGCAGTACTTC. It translates to CASSLLGRDEQYF.

V usage is TRBV6-5 and J usage is TRBJ1-1; no firm D call. The CDR3 runs 13 residues. CDR1 MNHEY and CDR2 SVGAGI come from the germline V gene. Between the trimmed V and J ends, which lost 3 bases and 1 base, there was a span of 6 bases. CDR3 region: CASSYRQNTEAFF. DNA of the CDR3: TGTGCCAGCAGTTATAGACAGAACACTGAAGCTTTCTTT.

The J gene is TRBJ1-4, the V gene TRBV5-1; a weak D match, TRBD1 (5 bases). The V and J ends lost 1 base and 3 bases respectively, with 10 bases between them. The germline gives CDR1 SGHRS, CDR2 YFSETQ. There are 15 residues in the CDR3. This chain's CDR3 is CASSLSGASNEKLFF. Written as DNA, the CDR3 is TGCGCCAGCAGCTTGAGCGGGGCCTCTAATGAAAAACTGTTTTTT.

The chain is built from TRBV28 and TRBJ2-5, with TRBD2 identical over 14 bases. The germline V gene has CDR1 MDHEN and CDR2 SYDVKM. The CDR3 has 14 residues. V shed 8 bases, J shed 3 bases, and the junction held 2 bases outside the gene matches. The CDR3, as DNA: TGTGCCAGCGGGGGACTAGCGGGAGAAGAGACCCAGTACTTC. Residues: CASGGLAGEETQYF.